This is a list of T cell receptor beta chains from one sample in a study of spatial heterogeneity in lung cancer. TCRdb re-derived calls from the 5' RACE reads in MiXCR, one entry per CDR3 protein. This sample carries 42,000 or so distinct CDR3 sequences, roughly a tenth of them seen once, and the ten largest clones take about a sixth. The sequencing used PBMCs, collected at follow-up. Every receptor here comes from a female donor with early-stage non-small cell lung cancer. CDR3s include the opening cysteine and the closing phenylalanine or tryptophan. The D gene is left open where the match is weak. Clone size is shown for a subset of rows, as once, few, many or a class of expanded clone.

clone size: many; CDR3 length: 13; V gene: TRBV3-1; J gene: TRBJ1-2; D gene: .; CDR3 DNA: TGTGCCAGCAGCCATTCGATTAACTATGGCTACACCTTC; CDR3 protein: CASSHSINYGYTF
clone size: medium-sized; CDR3 length: 16; V gene: TRBV11-2; J gene: TRBJ2-6; D gene: .; CDR3 DNA: TGTGCCAGCAGCACCCTCAGGGGATCTGGGGCCAACGTCCTGACTTTC; CDR3 protein: CASSTLRGSGANVLTF
clone size: many; CDR3 length: 14; V gene: TRBV20-1; J gene: TRBJ1-3; D gene: .; CDR3 DNA: TGCAGTGCTGGCAGGTTCCTCTCTGGAAACACCATATATTTT; CDR3 protein: CSAGRFLSGNTIYF
clone size: few; CDR3 length: 13; V gene: TRBV15; J gene: TRBJ2-1; D gene: .; CDR3 DNA: TGTACCACCAGCAGAGATAGTGAGGATGAGCAGTTCTTC; CDR3 protein: CTTSRDSEDEQFF
clone size: .; CDR3 length: 15; V gene: TRBV24-1; J gene: TRBJ2-1; D gene: TRBD2; CDR3 DNA: TGTGCCACCAGTGATTGGACTAGCGGGGGAAATGAGCAGTTCTTC; CDR3 protein: CATSDWTSGGNEQFF
clone size: many; CDR3 length: 16; V gene: TRBV30; J gene: TRBJ1-1; D gene: TRBD1; CDR3 DNA: TGTGCCTGGACCCGTCGGGGACAGCCAAGAGGGACTGAAGCTTTCTTT; CDR3 protein: CAWTRRGQPRGTEAFF
clone size: few; CDR3 length: 14; V gene: TRBV20-1; J gene: TRBJ2-7; D gene: TRBD1; CDR3 DNA: TGCAGTGCTTGGACAGGGGTTAGCTCCTACGAGCAGTACTTC; CDR3 protein: CSAWTGVSSYEQYF
clone size: .; CDR3 length: 14; V gene: TRBV7-9; J gene: TRBJ2-3; D gene: .; CDR3 DNA: TGTGCCAGCAGCTTAGTAGTAGGAGCAGATACGCAGTATTTT; CDR3 protein: CASSLVVGADTQYF
clone size: few; CDR3 length: 18; V gene: TRBV7-9; J gene: TRBJ2-6; D gene: .; CDR3 DNA: TGTGCCAGCAGCCTCATACCGCTTTACTCCTCTGGGGCCAACGTCCTGACTTTC; CDR3 protein: CASSLIPLYSSGANVLTF
clone size: many; CDR3 length: 17; V gene: TRBV7-2; J gene: TRBJ2-7; D gene: TRBD1; CDR3 DNA: TGTGCCAGCAGCCCCGGGACAGGCTCACCTGCCCCCTACGAGCAGTACTTC; CDR3 protein: CASSPGTGSPAPYEQYF
clone size: .; CDR3 length: 12; V gene: TRBV21-1; J gene: TRBJ2-3; D gene: .; CDR3 DNA: TGTGCCCATGACACTTGCACAGATACGCAGTATTTT; CDR3 protein: CAHDTCTDTQYF
clone size: .; CDR3 length: 13; V gene: TRBV11-2; J gene: TRBJ2-3; D gene: .; CDR3 DNA: TGTGCCAAGGACGTAATTGGCACAGATACGCAGTATTTT; CDR3 protein: CAKDVIGTDTQYF
clone size: many; CDR3 length: 12; V gene: TRBV5-1; J gene: TRBJ2-7; D gene: .; CDR3 DNA: TGCGCCAGCAGCTTGATAGGCTACGAGCAGTACTTC; CDR3 protein: CASSLIGYEQYF
clone size: many; CDR3 length: 14; V gene: TRBV6-5; J gene: TRBJ2-7; D gene: .; CDR3 DNA: TGTGCCAGCAGTCCCCCCGGGGCTCCCTACGAGCAGTACTTC; CDR3 protein: CASSPPGAPYEQYF
clone size: few; CDR3 length: 18; V gene: TRBV3-1; J gene: TRBJ2-7; D gene: TRBD2; CDR3 DNA: TGTGCCAGCAGCCAAGCCAAGGGGGCTGCTAGCGGGAGAAGCGAGCAGTACTTC; CDR3 protein: CASSQAKGAASGRSEQYF
clone size: many; CDR3 length: 14; V gene: TRBV28; J gene: TRBJ2-5; D gene: .; CDR3 DNA: TGTGCCAGCAGCCCCAGGGCGGGTCCAGAGACCCAGTACTTC; CDR3 protein: CASSPRAGPETQYF
clone size: .; CDR3 length: 14; V gene: TRBV7-9; J gene: TRBJ1-1; D gene: TRBD1; CDR3 DNA: TGTGCCAGCAGATCCGACAGGGGGAACACTGAAGCTTTCTTT; CDR3 protein: CASRSDRGNTEAFF
clone size: few; CDR3 length: 15; V gene: TRBV10-1; J gene: TRBJ2-1; D gene: TRBD2; CDR3 DNA: TGCGCCAGCAGTGGATCGACTAGCGGGGGGGCTGAGCAGTTCTTC; CDR3 protein: CASSGSTSGGAEQFF
clone size: many; CDR3 length: 14; V gene: TRBV5-1; J gene: TRBJ2-3; D gene: .; CDR3 DNA: TGCGCCAGCAGCTCGTTTACGTACACAGATACGCAGTATTTT; CDR3 protein: CASSSFTYTDTQYF
clone size: many; CDR3 length: 13; V gene: TRBV20-1; J gene: TRBJ2-7; D gene: .; CDR3 DNA: TGCAGTGCTAGACAGTCGAGCTCCTACGAGCAGTACTTC; CDR3 protein: CSARQSSSYEQYF
clone size: .; CDR3 length: 15; V gene: TRBV7-3; J gene: TRBJ2-3; D gene: .; CDR3 DNA: TGTGCCAGCAGCTTAAGCGGTCTAGGCGCAGATACGCAGTATTTT; CDR3 protein: CASSLSGLGADTQYF
clone size: .; CDR3 length: 13; V gene: TRBV11-3; J gene: TRBJ2-3; D gene: .; CDR3 DNA: TGTGCCAGCAGCTTATTTGGCCGGGACGGGCAGTATTTT; CDR3 protein: CASSLFGRDGQYF
clone size: few; CDR3 length: 15; V gene: TRBV28; J gene: TRBJ1-4; D gene: .; CDR3 DNA: TGTGCCAGCAGTTTATTGGGCCAGACTAATGAAAAACTGTTTTTT; CDR3 protein: CASSLLGQTNEKLFF
clone size: many; CDR3 length: 13; V gene: TRBV28; J gene: TRBJ2-7; D gene: .; CDR3 DNA: TGTGCCAGCTGTGACAGGTTTTCCGGCGAGCAGTACTTC; CDR3 protein: CASCDRFSGEQYF
clone size: many; CDR3 length: 15; V gene: TRBV24-1; J gene: TRBJ2-3; D gene: .; CDR3 DNA: TGTGCCACCAGTGATTTCGGGACCGGCACAGATACGCAGTATTTT; CDR3 protein: CATSDFGTGTDTQYF
clone size: many; CDR3 length: 14; V gene: TRBV19; J gene: TRBJ1-1; D gene: TRBD1; CDR3 DNA: TGTGCCAGTAGCCAAGGGGGCCCGAACACTGAAGCTTTCTTT; CDR3 protein: CASSQGGPNTEAFF
clone size: .; CDR3 length: 15; V gene: TRBV27; J gene: TRBJ1-1; D gene: TRBD1; CDR3 DNA: TGTGCCAGCAGTCCCGGACAGGGACGGAACACTGAAGCTTTCTTT; CDR3 protein: CASSPGQGRNTEAFF
clone size: many; CDR3 length: 13; V gene: TRBV29-1; J gene: TRBJ1-1; D gene: TRBD1; CDR3 DNA: TGCAGCGTTGAAGGACAGGGGGGCACTGAAGCTTTCTTT; CDR3 protein: CSVEGQGGTEAFF
clone size: medium-sized; CDR3 length: 15; V gene: TRBV7-3; J gene: TRBJ2-1; D gene: TRBD2; CDR3 DNA: TGTGCCAGCGGACTAGCGGGGGGCTCCTACAATGAGCAGTTCTTC; CDR3 protein: CASGLAGGSYNEQFF